What follows are 9 T cell receptor beta chains derived from one specimen sequenced in a study of OX40 agonist ivuxolimab in advanced cancers. The method was immunoSEQ multiplex PCR; TCRdb's version includes in-frame clones alone and lacks a portion of them. This table has 53,000 or so clones, over 90% appearing once. Sequences were derived from CD4+ or CD8+ T cells sorted from blood, sampled in a trial of the OX40 agonist ivuxolimab. The receptor set was obtained from an adult with an advanced solid tumor such as melanoma, head and neck, liver or kidney cancer.

This clone was seen just once. The chain employs TRBV28 and TRBJ2-7; weak D call: TRBD2 (5 bases). There are 14 residues in the CDR3. From germline, CDR1 is MDHEN and CDR2 SYDVKM. Trimming stripped 3 bases from V and 4 bases from J, with 13 bases between. The CDR3 region has the DNA TGTGCCAGCAGTTTCCCGGGATCGGGTTACGAGCAGTACTTC. This codes for CASSFPGSGYEQYF.

Written as DNA, the CDR3 is TGTGCCAGCAGCGTAGCCGGGGTGGGGGAGACCCAGTACTTC. Translated, it gives CASSVAGVGETQYF. This rearrangement joins TRBV9 to TRBJ2-5, with a tentative D call TRBD2 (5 bases). This CDR3 is 14 amino acids long. CDR1 and CDR2 (germline): SGDLS, YYNGEE. The V end lost 0 bases, the J end lost 5 bases, and 11 bases lay between the germline ends.

The J gene is TRBJ2-7, the V gene TRBV7-2; 7 nucleotides match TRBD2. Trimming took 5 bases from V and 7 from J; bases not matched to a gene: 14. CDR1 SGHTA and CDR2 FQGNSA come from the germline V gene. The CDR3 loop spans 15 amino acids. The DNA of the CDR3 is TGTGCCAGCAGCCCATCCGCTAGCGGACGGTGGGAGCAGTACTTC. Its protein is CASSPSASGRWEQYF.

The rearrangement links TRBV27 to TRBJ1-1, with 11 bases identical to TRBD1. The CDR3 is 18 residues long. Trimming at V came to 3 bases and at J to 3 bases, leaving 12 bases not matched to a gene. The germline gives CDR1 MNHEY, CDR2 SMNVEV (reference sequence). The CDR3 reads CASSFSGQGVSGDTEAFF. For the CDR3, the DNA is TGTGCCAGCAGTTTCTCGGGACAGGGGGTTTCCGGGGACACTGAAGCTTTCTTT.

The rearrangement uses TRBV6-6 and TRBJ1-3; 8 positions match TRBD1. The CDR3 has 15 amino acids. After removal of 7 bases from V and 3 bases from J, the junction contained 8 bases not matched to a gene. Germline V gene sequence: CDR1 MNHNY, CDR2 SVGAGI (reference sequence). CDR3 DNA: TGTGCCAGCACCAACAGGGGGATGGGTGGAAACACCATATATTTT. It yields the protein CASTNRGMGGNTIYF.

The chain combines TRBV27 with TRBJ1-5; TRBD1 might be the D (6 bases). Per the germline V gene, CDR1 is MNHEY and CDR2 is SMNVEV (reference sequence). The CDR3 has 17 residues. V was trimmed by 5 bases and J by 7 bases, leaving 24 bases between them. The CDR3: CASSRIAPGGGYQPQHF. The CDR3 coding sequence is TGTGCCAGCAGTCGAATAGCCCCGGGGGGGGGCTACCAGCCCCAGCATTTT.

The chain is built from TRBV9 and TRBJ2-1, with 8 bases identical to TRBD1. Germline V lookup: CDR1 SGDLS, CDR2 YYNGEE. The CDR3 sequence is 15 residues long. V lost 6 bases to trimming and J lost 7 bases; unmatched junction nucleotides: 12. The CDR3 sequence is CASTSGTGSANEQFF. In DNA, the CDR3 is TGTGCCAGCACTTCCGGGACAGGTTCCGCTAATGAGCAGTTCTTC.

The chain joins TRBV19 to TRBJ2-5; D is perhaps TRBD2 (6 bases). Per the germline V gene, CDR1 is LNHDA and CDR2 is SQIVND (reference sequence). The CDR3 runs 17 residues. Trimming stripped 2 bases from V and 1 base from J, with 17 bases between. The CDR3 DNA is TGTGCCAGTAGTATATTTCCTCCCCGGGACTCCCAAGAGACCCAGTACTTC. Its protein is CASSIFPPRDSQETQYF.

J is TRBJ2-7 and V is TRBV5-6, with 8 bases identical to TRBD1. The V gene's germline CDR1 is SGHDT and CDR2 YYEEEE. V shed 4 bases, J shed 2 bases, and the junction held 11 bases outside the gene matches. The CDR3 spans 16 residues. This chain's CDR3 is CASSRGPTGATYEQYF. The CDR3 DNA sequence: TGTGCCAGCAGCCGAGGACCGACAGGGGCTACCTACGAGCAGTACTTC.